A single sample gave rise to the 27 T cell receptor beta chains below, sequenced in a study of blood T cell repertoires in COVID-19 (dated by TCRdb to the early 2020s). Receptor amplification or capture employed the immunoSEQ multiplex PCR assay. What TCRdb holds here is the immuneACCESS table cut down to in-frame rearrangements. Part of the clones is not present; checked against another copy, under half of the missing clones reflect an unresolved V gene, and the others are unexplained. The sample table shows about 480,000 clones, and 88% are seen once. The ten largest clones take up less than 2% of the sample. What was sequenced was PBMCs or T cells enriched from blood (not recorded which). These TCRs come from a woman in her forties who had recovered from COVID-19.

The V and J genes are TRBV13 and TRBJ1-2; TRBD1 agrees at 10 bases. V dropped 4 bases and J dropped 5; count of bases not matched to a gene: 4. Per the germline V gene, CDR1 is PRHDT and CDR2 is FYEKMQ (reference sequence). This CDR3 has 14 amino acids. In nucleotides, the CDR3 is TGTGCCAGCAGCTCCGGGACAGGGGATTATGGCTACACCTTC. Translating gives CASSSGTGDYGYTF.

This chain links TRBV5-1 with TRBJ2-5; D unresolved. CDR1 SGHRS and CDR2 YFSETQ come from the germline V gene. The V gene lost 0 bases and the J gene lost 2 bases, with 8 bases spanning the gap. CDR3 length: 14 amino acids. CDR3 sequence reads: CASSLAGLQETQYF. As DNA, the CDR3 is TGCGCCAGCAGCTTGGCGGGTCTACAAGAGACCCAGTACTTC.

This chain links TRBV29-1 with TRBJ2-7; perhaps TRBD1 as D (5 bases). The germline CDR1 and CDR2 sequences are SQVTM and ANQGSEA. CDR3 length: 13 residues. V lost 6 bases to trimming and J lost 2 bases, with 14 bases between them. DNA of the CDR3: TGCAGCGTAGCCGCGACAGACCCCTACGAGCAGTACTTC. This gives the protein CSVAATDPYEQYF.

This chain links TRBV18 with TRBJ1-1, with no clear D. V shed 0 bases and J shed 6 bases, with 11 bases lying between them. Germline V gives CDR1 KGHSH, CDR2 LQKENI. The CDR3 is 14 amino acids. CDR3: CASSPPAQFPEAFF. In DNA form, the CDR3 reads TGTGCCAGCTCACCACCGGCTCAGTTCCCTGAAGCTTTCTTT.

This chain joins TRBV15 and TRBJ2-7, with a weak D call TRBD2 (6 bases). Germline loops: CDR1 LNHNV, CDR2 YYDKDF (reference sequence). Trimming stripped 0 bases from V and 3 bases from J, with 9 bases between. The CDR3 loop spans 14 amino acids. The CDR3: CATSRDSGVYEQYF. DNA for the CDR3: TGTGCCACCAGCAGAGATAGCGGAGTCTACGAGCAGTACTTC.

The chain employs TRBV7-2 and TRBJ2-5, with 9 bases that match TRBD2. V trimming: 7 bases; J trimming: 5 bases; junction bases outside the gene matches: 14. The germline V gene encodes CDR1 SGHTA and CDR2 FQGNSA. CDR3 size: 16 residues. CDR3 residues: CASTGEREVWSETQYF. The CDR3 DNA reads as TGTGCCAGCACGGGGGAGCGGGAGGTGTGGAGTGAGACCCAGTACTTC.

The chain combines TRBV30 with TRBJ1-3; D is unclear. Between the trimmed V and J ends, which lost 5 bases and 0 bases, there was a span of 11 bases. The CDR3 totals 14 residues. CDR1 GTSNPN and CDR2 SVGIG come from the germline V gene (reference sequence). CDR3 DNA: TGTGCCTGGGCACAGTCCGTCTCTGGAAACACCATATATTTT. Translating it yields CAWAQSVSGNTIYF.

The CDR3 spells CASSPIAGGFYNEQFF. Here the CDR3 DNA reads TGTGCCAGCAGCCCCATAGCGGGAGGATTCTACAATGAGCAGTTCTTC. V usage is TRBV11-2 and J usage is TRBJ2-1; 10 bases agree with TRBD2. V was pared by 5 bases and J by 3 bases, with 7 bases of the junction left unmatched. CDR3 size: 16 residues. Germline CDR1 and CDR2: SGHAT and FQNNGV.

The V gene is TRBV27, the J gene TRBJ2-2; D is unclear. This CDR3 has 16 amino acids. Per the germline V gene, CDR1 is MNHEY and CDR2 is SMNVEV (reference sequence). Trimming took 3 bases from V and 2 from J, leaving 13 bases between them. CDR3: CASSFGRQLNTGELFF. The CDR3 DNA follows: TGTGCCAGCAGTTTTGGCAGGCAGTTAAACACCGGGGAGCTGTTTTTT.

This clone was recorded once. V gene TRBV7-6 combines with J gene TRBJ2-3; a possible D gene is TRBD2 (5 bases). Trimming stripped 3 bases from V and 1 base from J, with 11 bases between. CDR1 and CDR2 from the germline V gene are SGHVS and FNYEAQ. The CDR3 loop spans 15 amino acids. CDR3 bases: TGTGCCAGCAGCTTGAGCGGAACCGGCACAGATACGCAGTATTTT. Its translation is CASSLSGTGTDTQYF.

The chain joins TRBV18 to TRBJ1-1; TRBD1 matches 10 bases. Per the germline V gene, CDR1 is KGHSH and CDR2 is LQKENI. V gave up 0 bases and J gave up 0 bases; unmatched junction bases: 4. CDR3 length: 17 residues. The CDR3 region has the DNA TGTGCCAGCTCACCACCGGGACAGGGGTTAATGAACACTGAAGCTTTCTTT. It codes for CASSPPGQGLMNTEAFF.

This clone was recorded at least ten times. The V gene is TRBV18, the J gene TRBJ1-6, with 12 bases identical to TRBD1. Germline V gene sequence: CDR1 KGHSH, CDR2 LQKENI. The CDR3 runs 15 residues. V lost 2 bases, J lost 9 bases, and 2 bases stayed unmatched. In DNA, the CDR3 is TGTGCCAGCTCACCAGGGACAGGGGGCTCTTCACCCCTCCACTTT. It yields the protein CASSPGTGGSSPLHF.

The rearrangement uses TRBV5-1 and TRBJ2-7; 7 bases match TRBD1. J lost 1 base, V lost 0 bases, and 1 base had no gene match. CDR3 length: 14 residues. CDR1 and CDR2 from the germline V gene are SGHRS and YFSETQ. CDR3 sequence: CASSLGGQSYEQYF. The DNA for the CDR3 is TGCGCCAGCAGCTTGGGGGGACAGTCCTACGAGCAGTACTTC.

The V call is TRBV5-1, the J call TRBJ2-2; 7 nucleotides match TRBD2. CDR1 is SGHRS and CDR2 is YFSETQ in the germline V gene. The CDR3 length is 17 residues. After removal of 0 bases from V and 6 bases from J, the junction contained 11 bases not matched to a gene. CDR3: CASSLAYGGSGSGELFF. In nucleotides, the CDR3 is TGCGCCAGCAGCTTGGCCTACGGGGGGTCGGGCTCCGGGGAGCTGTTTTTT.

The CDR3 loop reads CASSHGTSGGAYNEQFF. Here the CDR3 DNA reads TGTGCCAGCAGCCACGGGACTAGCGGCGGAGCTTACAATGAGCAGTTCTTC. This rearrangement joins TRBV7-9 to TRBJ2-1; 11 bases agree with TRBD2. The germline gives CDR1 SEHNR, CDR2 FQNEAQ (reference sequence). The junction had 10 bases not matched to a gene; V was cut back by 5 bases and J by 4 bases. This CDR3 has 17 amino acids.

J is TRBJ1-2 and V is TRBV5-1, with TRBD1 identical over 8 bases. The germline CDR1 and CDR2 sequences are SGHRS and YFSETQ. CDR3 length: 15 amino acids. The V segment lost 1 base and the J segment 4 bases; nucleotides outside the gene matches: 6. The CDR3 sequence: CASSLWDRTIYGYTF. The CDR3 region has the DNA TGCGCCAGCAGCTTGTGGGACAGGACAATCTATGGCTACACCTTC.

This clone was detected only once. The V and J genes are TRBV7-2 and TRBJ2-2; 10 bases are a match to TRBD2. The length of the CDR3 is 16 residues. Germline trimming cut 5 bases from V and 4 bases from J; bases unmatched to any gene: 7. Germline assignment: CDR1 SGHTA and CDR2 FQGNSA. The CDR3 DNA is TGTGCCAGCAGCCTTATAGCGGGAGGCAGCACCGGGGAGCTGTTTTTT. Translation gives CASSLIAGGSTGELFF.

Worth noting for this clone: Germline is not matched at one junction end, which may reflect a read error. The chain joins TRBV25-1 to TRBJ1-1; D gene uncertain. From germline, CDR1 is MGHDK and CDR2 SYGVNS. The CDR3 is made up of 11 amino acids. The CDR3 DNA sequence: TGTGCCAGCAGTGGCAACAGTGAAGCTTTCTTT. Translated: CASSGNSEAFF.

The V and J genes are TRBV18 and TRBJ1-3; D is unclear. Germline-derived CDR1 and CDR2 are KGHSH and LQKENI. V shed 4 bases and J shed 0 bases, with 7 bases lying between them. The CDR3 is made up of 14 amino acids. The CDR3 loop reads CASSQANSGNTIYF. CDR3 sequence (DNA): TGTGCCAGCTCACAAGCTAACTCTGGAAACACCATATATTTT.

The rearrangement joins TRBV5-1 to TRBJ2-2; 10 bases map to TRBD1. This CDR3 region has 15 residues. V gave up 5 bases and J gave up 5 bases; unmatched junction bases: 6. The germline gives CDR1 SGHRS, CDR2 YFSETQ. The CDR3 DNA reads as TGCGCCAGCAGGTCCGGGACAGGGGTAACCGGGGAGCTGTTTTTT. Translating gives CASRSGTGVTGELFF.

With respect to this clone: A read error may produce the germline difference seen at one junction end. The CDR3 DNA reads TGTGCTAGCAGCTTGGGACTAGCGGGAACCAATGAGCAGTTCTTC. It codes for CASSLGLAGTNEQFF. The chain links TRBV7-7 to TRBJ2-1, with 13 bases that match TRBD2. Germline assignment: CDR1 SSHAT and CDR2 FNYEAQ (reference sequence). CDR3 length equals 15 residues.

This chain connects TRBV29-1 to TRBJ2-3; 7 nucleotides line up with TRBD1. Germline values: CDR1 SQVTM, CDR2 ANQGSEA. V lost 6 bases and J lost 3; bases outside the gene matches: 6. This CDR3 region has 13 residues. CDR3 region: CSVTGVFTDTQYF. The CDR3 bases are TGCAGCGTCACAGGGGTTTTTACAGATACGCAGTATTTT.

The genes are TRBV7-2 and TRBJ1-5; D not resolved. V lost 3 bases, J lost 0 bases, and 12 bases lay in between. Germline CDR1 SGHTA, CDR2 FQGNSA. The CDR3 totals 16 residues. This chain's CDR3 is CASSFLGPYSNQPQHF. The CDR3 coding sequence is TGTGCCAGCAGCTTCCTGGGCCCCTATAGCAATCAGCCCCAGCATTTT.

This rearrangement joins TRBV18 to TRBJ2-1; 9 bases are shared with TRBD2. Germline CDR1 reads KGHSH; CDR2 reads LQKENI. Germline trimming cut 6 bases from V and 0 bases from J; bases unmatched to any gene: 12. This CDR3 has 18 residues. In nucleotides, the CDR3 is TGTGCCAGCTCCCAACTAACTAGCGGGTCCCTCTCCTACAATGAGCAGTTCTTC. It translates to CASSQLTSGSLSYNEQFF.

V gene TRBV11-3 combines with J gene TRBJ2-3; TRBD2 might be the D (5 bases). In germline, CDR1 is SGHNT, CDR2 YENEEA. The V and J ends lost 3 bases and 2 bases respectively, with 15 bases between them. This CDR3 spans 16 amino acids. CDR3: CASSLGRSGNTDTQYF. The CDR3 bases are TGTGCCAGCAGCTTGGGTCGGAGCGGAAACACAGATACGCAGTATTTT.

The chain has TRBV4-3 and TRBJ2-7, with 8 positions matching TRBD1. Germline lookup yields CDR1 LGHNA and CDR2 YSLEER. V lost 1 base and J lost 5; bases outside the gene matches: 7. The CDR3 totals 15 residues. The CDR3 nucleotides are TGCGCCAGCAGCCAAGTTGGGACAGGTCGGAACGAGCAGTACTTC. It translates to CASSQVGTGRNEQYF.

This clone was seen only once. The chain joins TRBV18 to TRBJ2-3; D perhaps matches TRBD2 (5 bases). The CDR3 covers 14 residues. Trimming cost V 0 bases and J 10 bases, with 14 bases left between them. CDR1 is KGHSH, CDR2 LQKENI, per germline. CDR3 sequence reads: CASSPPDSRTAQYF. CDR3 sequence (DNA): TGTGCCAGCTCACCACCGGACTCCAGAACGGCGCAGTATTTT.